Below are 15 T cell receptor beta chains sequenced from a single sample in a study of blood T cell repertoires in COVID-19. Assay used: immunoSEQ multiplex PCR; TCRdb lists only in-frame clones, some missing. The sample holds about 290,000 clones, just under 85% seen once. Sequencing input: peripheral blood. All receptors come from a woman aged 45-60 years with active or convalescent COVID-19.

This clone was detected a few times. CDR3 loop: CASRPTQTRSPFF. CDR3 DNA sequence: TGTGCCAGCAGGCCGACTCAAACCCGTTCGCCTTTCTTT. V usage is TRBV28 and J usage is TRBJ1-1; D unresolved. V dropped 6 bases and J dropped 12 bases, with 20 bases sitting between them. The CDR3 spans 13 residues. Germline V CDR1 and CDR2: MDHEN, SYDVKM.

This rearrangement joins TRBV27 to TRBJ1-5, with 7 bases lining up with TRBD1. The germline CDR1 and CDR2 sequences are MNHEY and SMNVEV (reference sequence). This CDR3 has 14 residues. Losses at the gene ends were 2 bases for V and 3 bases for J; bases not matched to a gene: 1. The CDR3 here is CASSLTGANQPQHF. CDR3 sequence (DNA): TGTGCCAGCAGTTTAACAGGGGCCAATCAGCCCCAGCATTTT.

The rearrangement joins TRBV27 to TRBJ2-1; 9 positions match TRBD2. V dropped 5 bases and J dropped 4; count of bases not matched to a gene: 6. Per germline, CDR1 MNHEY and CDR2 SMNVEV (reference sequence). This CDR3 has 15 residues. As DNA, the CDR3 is TGTGCCAGCAGTCTGCGGGAGGGCCAATACAATGAGCAGTTCTTC. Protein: CASSLREGQYNEQFF.

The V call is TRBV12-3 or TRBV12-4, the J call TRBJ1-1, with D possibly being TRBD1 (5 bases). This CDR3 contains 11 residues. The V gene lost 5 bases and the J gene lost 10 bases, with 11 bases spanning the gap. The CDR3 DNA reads TGTGCCAGCAGTCAGGGCCCCGCAGCTTTCTTT. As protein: CASSQGPAAFF.

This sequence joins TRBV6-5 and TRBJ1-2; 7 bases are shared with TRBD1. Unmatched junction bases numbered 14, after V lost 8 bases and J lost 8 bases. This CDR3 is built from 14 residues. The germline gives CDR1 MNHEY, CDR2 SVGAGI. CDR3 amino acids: CASSEFDRERGYTF. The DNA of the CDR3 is TGTGCCAGCTCCGAATTCGACAGGGAGAGAGGCTACACCTTC.

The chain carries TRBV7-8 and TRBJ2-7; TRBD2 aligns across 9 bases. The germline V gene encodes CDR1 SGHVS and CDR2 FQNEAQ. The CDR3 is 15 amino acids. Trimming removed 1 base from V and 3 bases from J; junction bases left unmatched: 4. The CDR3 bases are TGTGCCAGCAGCTTAGAAGGTAGCGGGAGCTACGAGCAGTACTTC. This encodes CASSLEGSGSYEQYF.

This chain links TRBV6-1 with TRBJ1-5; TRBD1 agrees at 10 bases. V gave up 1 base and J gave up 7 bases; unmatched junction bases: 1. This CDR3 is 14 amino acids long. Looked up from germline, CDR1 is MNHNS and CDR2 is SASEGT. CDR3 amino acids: CASSEGTGGQPQHF. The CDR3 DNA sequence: TGTGCCAGCAGTGAAGGGACAGGGGGACAGCCCCAGCATTTT.

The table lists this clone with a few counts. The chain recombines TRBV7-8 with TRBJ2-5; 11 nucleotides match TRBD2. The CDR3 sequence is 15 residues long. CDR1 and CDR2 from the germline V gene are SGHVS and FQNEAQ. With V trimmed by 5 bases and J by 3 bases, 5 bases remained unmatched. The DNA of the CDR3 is TGTGCCAGCAGCCGTAGCGGGAGGGGGGAAGAGACCCAGTACTTC. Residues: CASSRSGRGEETQYF. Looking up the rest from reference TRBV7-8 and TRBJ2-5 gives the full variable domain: GAGVSQSPRYKVAKRGQDVALRCDPISGHVSLFWYQQALGQGPEFLTYFQNEAQLDKSGLPSDRFFAERPEGSVSTLKIQRTQQEDSAVYLCASSRSGRGEETQYFGPGTRLLVL.

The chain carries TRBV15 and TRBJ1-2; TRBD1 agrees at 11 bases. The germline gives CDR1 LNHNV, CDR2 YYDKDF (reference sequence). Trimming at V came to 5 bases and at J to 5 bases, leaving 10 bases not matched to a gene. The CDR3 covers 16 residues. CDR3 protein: CATSLVIGTGGYGYTF. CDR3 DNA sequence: TGTGCCACCAGCCTCGTAATTGGGACAGGGGGTTATGGCTACACCTTC. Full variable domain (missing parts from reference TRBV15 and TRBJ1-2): DAMVIQNPRYQVTQFGKPVTLSCSQTLNHNVMYWYQQKSSQAPKLLFHYYDKDFNNEADTPDNFQSRRPNTSFCFLDIRSPGLGDTAMYLCATSLVIGTGGYGYTFGSGTRLTVV.

Written as DNA, the CDR3 is TGTGCCAGCAGCCATAACAGTGGCTCAAGGACTGAAGCTTTCTTT. Translation: CASSHNSGSRTEAFF. This chain uses TRBV3-1 (or the pseudogene TRBV3-2) with TRBJ1-1; D is undetermined. The CDR3 extends over 15 amino acids. Trimming removed 3 bases from V and 5 bases from J, with 16 bases in between. Germline V lookup: CDR1 LGHDT, CDR2 YNNKEL (reference sequence).

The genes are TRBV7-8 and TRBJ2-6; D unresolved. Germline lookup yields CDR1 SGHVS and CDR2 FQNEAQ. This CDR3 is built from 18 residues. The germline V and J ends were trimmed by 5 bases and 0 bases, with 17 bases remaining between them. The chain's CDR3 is CASSPKPLILSGANVLTF. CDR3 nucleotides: TGTGCCAGCAGCCCCAAGCCTCTAATCCTCTCTGGGGCCAACGTCCTGACTTTC.

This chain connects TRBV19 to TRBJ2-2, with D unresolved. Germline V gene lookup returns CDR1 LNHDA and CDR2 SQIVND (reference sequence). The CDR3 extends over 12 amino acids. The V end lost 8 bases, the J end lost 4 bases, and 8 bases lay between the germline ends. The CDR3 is CASRLFTGELFF. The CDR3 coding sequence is TGTGCCAGTCGACTGTTCACCGGGGAGCTGTTTTTT.

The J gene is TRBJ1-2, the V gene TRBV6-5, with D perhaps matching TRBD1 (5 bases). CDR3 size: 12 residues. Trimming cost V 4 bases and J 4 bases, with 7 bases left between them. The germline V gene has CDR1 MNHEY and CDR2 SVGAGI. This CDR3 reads CASSSGIYGYTF. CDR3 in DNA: TGTGCCAGCAGTTCAGGGATCTATGGCTACACCTTC.

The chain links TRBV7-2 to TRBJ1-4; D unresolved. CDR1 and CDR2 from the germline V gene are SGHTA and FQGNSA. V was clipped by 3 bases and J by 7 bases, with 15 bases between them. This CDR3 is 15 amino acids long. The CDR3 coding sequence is TGTGCCAGCAGCTTGTACTCCAATGGTTTTGAAAAACTGTTTTTT. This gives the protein CASSLYSNGFEKLFF.

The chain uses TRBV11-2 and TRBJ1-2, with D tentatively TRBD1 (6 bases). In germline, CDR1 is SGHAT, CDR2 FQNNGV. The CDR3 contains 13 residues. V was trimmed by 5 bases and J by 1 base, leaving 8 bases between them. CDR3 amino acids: CASSRTDNYGYTF. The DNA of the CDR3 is TGTGCCAGCAGCCGGACAGATAACTATGGCTACACCTTC. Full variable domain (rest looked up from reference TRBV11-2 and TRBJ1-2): EAGVAQSPRYKIIEKRQSVAFWCNPISGHATLYWYQQILGQGPKLLIQFQNNGVVDDSQLPKDRFSAERLKGVDSTLKIQPAKLEDSAVYLCASSRTDNYGYTFGSGTRLTVV.